The 26 T cell receptor beta chains below were found in one sample sequenced in a study of control samples from healthy donors and cancer patients. The method was immunoSEQ multiplex PCR; TCRdb's version includes in-frame clones alone and lacks a portion of them. In the table there are tens of thousands of clones, around nine tenths of which are singletons. The sample taken for sequencing was blood. Receptor source: a woman between 50 and 59 years old in good health.

This chain joins TRBV5-4 and TRBJ2-3, with D possibly being TRBD2 (5 bases). V was trimmed by 4 bases and J by 1 base, leaving 16 bases between them. There are 16 residues in the CDR3. Germline CDR1 and CDR2: SGHNT and YYREEE (reference sequence). CDR3 loop: CASSPQPRTGTDTQYF. CDR3 nucleotides: TGTGCCAGCAGCCCACAACCCCGGACTGGCACAGATACGCAGTATTTT.

This chain connects TRBV30 to TRBJ2-3, with D possibly TRBD2 on 5 matching bases. CDR1 GTSNPN and CDR2 SVGIG come from the germline V gene (reference sequence). Trimming took off 1 base at V and 3 bases at J, with 11 bases between the two ends. The CDR3 sequence is 14 residues long. The CDR3: CAWSAGGGTDTQYF. CDR3 coding DNA: TGTGCCTGGAGTGCGGGCGGAGGAACAGATACGCAGTATTTT.

The chain recombines TRBV29-1 with TRBJ2-2; possible D gene TRBD2, 5 bases. Trimming took off 1 base at V and 1 base at J, with 7 bases between the two ends. The CDR3 spans 14 residues. The germline CDR1 and CDR2 sequences are SQVTM and ANQGSEA. In nucleotides, the CDR3 is TGCAGCGTTGAAGTCGGAGGGAACACCGGGGAGCTGTTTTTT. It encodes CSVEVGGNTGELFF.

This chain connects TRBV30 to TRBJ2-3; either TRBD1 or TRBD2 may supply D (5 bases each). The CDR3 runs 13 residues. Germline assignment: CDR1 GTSNPN and CDR2 SVGIG (reference sequence). Trimming left V 3 bases short and J 11 bases short, with 18 bases between. Here the CDR3 DNA reads TGTGCCTGGAGACACTTTATCTGGGACGGGCAGTATTTT. Protein product: CAWRHFIWDGQYF.

This clone was recorded only once. The J gene is TRBJ2-7, the V gene TRBV7-2; D call uncertain. Germline CDR1 and CDR2: SGHTA and FQGNSA. The CDR3 is 14 residues long. V lost 5 bases, J lost 2 bases, and 13 bases lay in between. The DNA of the CDR3 is TGTGCCAGCAGCGCATCTCGCTCCCCCTACGAGCAGTACTTC. Amino acids: CASSASRSPYEQYF.

In DNA, the CDR3 is TGTGCCAGAGAAAGACTAGCTGGGACCCAGTACTTC. Its protein product is CARERLAGTQYF. The V gene is TRBV2, the J gene TRBJ2-5, with 7 bases that match TRBD2. Germline V gene data show CDR1 as SNHLY and CDR2 as FYNNEI. The CDR3 contains 12 residues. V gave up 9 bases and J gave up 7 bases; unmatched junction bases: 8.

The genes are TRBV2 and TRBJ1-5; 7 bases are a match to TRBD1. The germline gives CDR1 SNHLY, CDR2 FYNNEI. The trim removed 5 bases at V and 4 bases at J, leaving 5 bases unmatched. The CDR3 has 14 residues. DNA for the CDR3: TGTGCCAGCAGTTTCCAGGGGGATAATCAGCCCCAGCATTTT. It encodes CASSFQGDNQPQHF. The full variable domain, its missing parts supplied by reference TRBV2 and TRBJ1-5, is EPEVTQTPSHQVTQMGQEVILRCVPISNHLYFYWYRQILGQKVEFLVSFYNNEISEKSEIFDDQFSVERPDGSNFTLKIRSTKLEDSAMYFCASSFQGDNQPQHFGDGTRLSIL.

This sequence joins TRBV10-3 and TRBJ1-2; D might be TRBD1 (6 bases). The CDR3 is 12 amino acids. V lost 3 bases and J lost 4, with 6 bases in between. Germline V gene sequence: CDR1 ENHRY, CDR2 SYGVKD. As DNA, the CDR3 is TGTGCCATCAGTGAACAGGGCTATGGCTACACCTTC. Residues: CAISEQGYGYTF.

This chain uses TRBV2 with TRBJ2-7; D perhaps matches TRBD2 (5 bases). The germline V gene encodes CDR1 SNHLY and CDR2 FYNNEI. The CDR3 has 13 residues. Trimming pared 6 bases from V and 4 bases from J, leaving 13 bases between. The CDR3 nucleotides are TGTGCCAGCAGCGAATTGAGGGATTACGAGCAGTACTTC. Translated, it gives CASSELRDYEQYF.

This chain connects TRBV27 to TRBJ1-2; 9 bases align to TRBD1. This CDR3 contains 15 residues. Per germline, CDR1 MNHEY and CDR2 SMNVEV (reference sequence). V gave up 4 bases and J gave up 7 bases; unmatched junction bases: 10. The CDR3 sequence: CASSSTTTGGIGYTF. CDR3 bases: TGTGCCAGCAGTTCAACCACAACAGGGGGCATTGGCTACACCTTC.

The chain recombines TRBV19 with TRBJ2-7, with 8 positions matching TRBD2. Germline V gene data show CDR1 as LNHDA and CDR2 as SQIVND (reference sequence). Unmatched junction bases numbered 17, after V lost 3 bases and J lost 4 bases. CDR3 length: 18 residues. CDR3 nucleotides: TGTGCCAGTAGTATCACCGGGGGGGCCGTAGGTTCTTTATACGAGCAGTACTTC. Its protein is CASSITGGAVGSLYEQYF. Drawing the rest from reference TRBV19 and TRBJ2-7, the complete variable domain is DGGITQSPKYLFRKEGQNVTLSCEQNLNHDAMYWYRQDPGQGLRLIYYSQIVNDFQKGDIAEGYSVSREKKESFPLTVTSAQKNPTAFYLCASSITGGAVGSLYEQYFGPGTRLTVT.

This chain connects TRBV13 to TRBJ2-7, with D possibly matching TRBD1 (6 bases). V was pared by 4 bases and J by 5 bases, with 9 bases between. Looked up from germline, CDR1 is PRHDT and CDR2 is FYEKMQ (reference sequence). CDR3 length: 12 residues. CDR3 coding DNA: TGTGCCAGCAGCTCTCCAGGGGACGAGCAGTACTTC. Translated, it gives CASSSPGDEQYF. The entire variable domain, with the rest obtained from reference TRBV13 and TRBJ2-7, is as follows: AAGVIQSPRHLIKEKRETATLKCYPIPRHDTVYWYQQGPGQDPQFLISFYEKMQSDKGSIPDRFSAQQFSDYHSELNMSSLELGDSALYFCASSSPGDEQYFGPGTRLTVT.

Points on this clone: The sample has other DNA sequences that encode this CDR3 too. The chain combines TRBV12-3 or TRBV12-4 with TRBJ1-5; D not resolved. The V gene lost 3 bases and the J gene lost 8 bases, with 5 bases spanning the gap. The CDR3 spans 11 residues. CDR3 protein: CASSLGEPQHF. CDR3 nucleotides: TGTGCCAGCAGTTTGGGAGAGCCCCAGCATTTT.

V usage is TRBV5-1 and J usage is TRBJ1-6, with D uncertain. Trimming stripped 1 base from V and 5 bases from J, with 10 bases between. The germline gives CDR1 SGHRS, CDR2 YFSETQ. The CDR3 runs 15 residues. CDR3 sequence (DNA): TGCGCCAGCAGCTTGTGGACGGAGGATAATTCACCCCTCCACTTT. It yields the protein CASSLWTEDNSPLHF.

This clone was counted a single time. The genes are TRBV30 and TRBJ1-1; D remains unclear. CDR1 is GTSNPN and CDR2 is SVGIG in the germline V gene (reference sequence). The ends were cut back, 4 bases at V and 7 bases at J, with 16 bases in the middle. CDR3 size: 13 residues. This CDR3 reads CAWNVVWSGEAFF. The CDR3 DNA is TGTGCCTGGAATGTGGTTTGGTCAGGTGAAGCTTTCTTT.

The rearrangement uses TRBV4-2 and TRBJ2-7; D gene ambiguous. Germline V gives CDR1 LGHNA, CDR2 YNFKEQ. The CDR3 is 15 amino acids. The V end was cut by 0 bases, the J end by 0 bases, with 9 bases between. The CDR3 DNA sequence: TGTGCCAGCAGCCAAGAAGGCAGGCTCTCCTACGAGCAGTACTTC. Amino acids: CASSQEGRLSYEQYF.

The chain joins TRBV6-2 or TRBV6-3 to TRBJ1-1, with TRBD1 identical over 9 bases. After removal of 2 bases from V and 4 bases from J, the junction contained 2 bases not matched to a gene. The CDR3 totals 14 residues. Per the germline V gene, CDR1 is MNHEY and CDR2 is SVGEGT. CDR3 DNA: TGTGCCAGCAGTTACAACAGGGGGCTCACTGAAGCTTTCTTT. It translates to CASSYNRGLTEAFF.

J is TRBJ1-2 and V is TRBV10-3; D perhaps matches TRBD1 (5 bases). Germline loops: CDR1 ENHRY, CDR2 SYGVKD. CDR3 length: 14 amino acids. V dropped 3 bases and J dropped 6 bases, with 14 bases sitting between them. The CDR3 spells CAISDSLGTDGYTF. Here the CDR3 DNA reads TGTGCCATCAGTGACTCGCTGGGGACTGATGGCTACACCTTC.

The J gene is TRBJ1-1, the V gene TRBV2, with 8 bases identical to TRBD1. The V segment lost 4 bases and the J segment 7 bases; nucleotides outside the gene matches: 8. This CDR3 comprises 14 residues. Germline V gives CDR1 SNHLY, CDR2 FYNNEI. CDR3 protein: CASSGQGKWNEAFF. CDR3 DNA: TGTGCCAGCAGTGGACAGGGGAAGTGGAATGAAGCTTTCTTT.

The chain recombines TRBV10-2 with TRBJ1-1, with D possibly being TRBD1 (6 bases). The CDR3 has 15 amino acids. The germline V gene encodes CDR1 WSHSY and CDR2 SAAADI. V gave up 5 bases and J gave up 10 bases, with 23 bases separating them. The CDR3 region has the DNA TGCGCCAGCAGTTCCGGACAGCCGGTTCCCTTTGGAGCTTTCTTT. Its translation is CASSSGQPVPFGAFF.

The chain is built from TRBV2 and TRBJ2-7, with D uncertain. Trimming took 0 bases from V and 1 from J, leaving 7 bases between them. CDR3 length: 14 amino acids. The germline V gene has CDR1 SNHLY and CDR2 FYNNEI. For the CDR3, the DNA is TGTGCCAGCAGTGAAGCGAAGGTGTCCTACGAGCAGTACTTC. It yields the protein CASSEAKVSYEQYF.

V and J are TRBV6-5 and TRBJ2-1; no clear D gene. CDR3 length equals 12 residues. Germline V gene lookup returns CDR1 MNHEY and CDR2 SVGAGI. The V end lost 6 bases, the J end lost 6 bases, and 9 bases lay between the germline ends. CDR3 in DNA: TGTGCCAGCAGGCGCGGACCCAATGAGCAGTTCTTC. Its protein product is CASRRGPNEQFF.

The chain couples TRBV19 to TRBJ2-6; D gene uncertain. Germline V CDR1 and CDR2: LNHDA, SQIVND (reference sequence). Between the trimmed V and J ends, which lost 8 bases and 0 bases, there was a span of 17 bases. CDR3 size: 17 residues. Here the CDR3 DNA reads TGTGCCAGTGGTACATCGGACGGCACCTCTGGGGCCAACGTCCTGACTTTC. Its protein is CASGTSDGTSGANVLTF.

The chain links TRBV19 to TRBJ1-3; weak D call: TRBD1 (5 bases). Germline CDR1 and CDR2: LNHDA and SQIVND (reference sequence). This CDR3 has 13 amino acids. V was shortened by 6 bases and J by 2 bases, with 8 bases between the two germline ends. The CDR3 coding sequence is TGTGCCAGTAGCGGGACGCCTGGAAACACCATATATTTT. Its protein is CASSGTPGNTIYF. The full variable domain, its missing parts supplied by reference TRBV19 and TRBJ1-3, is DGGITQSPKYLFRKEGQNVTLSCEQNLNHDAMYWYRQDPGQGLRLIYYSQIVNDFQKGDIAEGYSVSREKKESFPLTVTSAQKNPTAFYLCASSGTPGNTIYFGEGSWLTVV.

The chain combines TRBV5-4 with TRBJ1-6; weak D call: TRBD1 (6 bases). The germline V gene encodes CDR1 SGHNT and CDR2 YYREEE (reference sequence). V was clipped by 0 bases and J by 7 bases, with 14 bases between them. This CDR3 comprises 16 residues. CDR3 in amino acids: CASSLAQGGYNSPLHF. The CDR3 nucleotides read TGTGCCAGCAGCTTGGCACAGGGAGGCTACAATTCACCCCTCCACTTT.

The chain recombines TRBV24-1 with TRBJ2-1; 12 bases are shared with TRBD2. Germline CDR1 reads KGHDR; CDR2 reads SFDVKD. Trimming removed 5 bases from V and 8 bases from J; junction bases left unmatched: 6. This CDR3 is 15 amino acids long. As DNA, the CDR3 is TGTGCCACCAGTGTTGCTAGCGGGGGGGAAGATGAGCAGTTCTTC. Its protein is CATSVASGGEDEQFF.